This TCR beta chain was sequenced during a study of blood T cell repertoires in COVID-19. Turning to the study itself: Material from acute and convalescent COVID-19 was sourced from the United States, Italy and Spain. Sources were T cells, B-cell-depleted T cells, or PBMCs; the material itself was cDNA or gDNA.

As processed by the authors: Estimation of nucleated cell counts relied on the amplification of reference gene primers. Only in-frame clones appear in the TCRdb table, and some are missing; sequencing was by immunoSEQ multiplex PCR. V, J and clone size are taken as reported in that table, and D and trimming were inferred from the DNA itself. The sample holds 200,000 to 300,000 clones, roughly four fifths seen once. Germline loops: CDR1 MNHNS, CDR2 SASEGT. V lost 0 bases and J lost 4, with 15 bases in between. CDR3 length: 16 residues. This clone was seen ten or more times. The rearrangement uses TRBV6-1 and TRBJ1-2; D gene unclear. This receptor was taken from a man over 45 with acute or convalescent COVID-19. Sequencing was performed on peripheral blood. The CDR3 sequence is CASSEASAPAGYGYTF. CDR3 bases: TGTGCCAGCAGTGAAGCCTCGGCTCCAGCAGGCTATGGCTACACCTTC.